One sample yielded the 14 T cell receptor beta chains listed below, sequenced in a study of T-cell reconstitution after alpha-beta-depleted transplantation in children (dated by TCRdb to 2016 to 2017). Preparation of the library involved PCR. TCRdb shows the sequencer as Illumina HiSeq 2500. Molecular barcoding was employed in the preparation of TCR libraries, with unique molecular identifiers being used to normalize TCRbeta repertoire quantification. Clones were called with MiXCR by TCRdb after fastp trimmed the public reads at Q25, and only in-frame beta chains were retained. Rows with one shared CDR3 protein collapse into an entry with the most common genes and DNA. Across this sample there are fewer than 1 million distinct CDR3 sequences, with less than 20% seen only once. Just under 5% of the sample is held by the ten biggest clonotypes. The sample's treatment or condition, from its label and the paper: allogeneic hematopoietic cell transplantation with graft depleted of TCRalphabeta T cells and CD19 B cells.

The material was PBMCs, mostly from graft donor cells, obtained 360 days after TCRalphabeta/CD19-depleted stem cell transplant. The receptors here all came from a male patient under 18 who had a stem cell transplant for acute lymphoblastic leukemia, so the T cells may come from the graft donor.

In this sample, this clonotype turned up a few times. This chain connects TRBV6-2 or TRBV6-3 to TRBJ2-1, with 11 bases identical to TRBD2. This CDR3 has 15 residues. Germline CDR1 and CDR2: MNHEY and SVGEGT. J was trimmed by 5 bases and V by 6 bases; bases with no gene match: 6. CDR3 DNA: TGTGCCAGCAGACCCGGGACTAGCGGTAACAATGAGCAGTTCTTC. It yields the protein CASRPGTSGNNEQFF.

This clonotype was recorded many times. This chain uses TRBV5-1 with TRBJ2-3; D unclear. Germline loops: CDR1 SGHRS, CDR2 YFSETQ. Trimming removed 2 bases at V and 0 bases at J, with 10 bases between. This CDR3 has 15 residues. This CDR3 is CASSFGGFSTDTQYF. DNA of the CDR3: TGCGCCAGCAGCTTTGGTGGTTTTAGCACAGATACGCAGTATTTT.

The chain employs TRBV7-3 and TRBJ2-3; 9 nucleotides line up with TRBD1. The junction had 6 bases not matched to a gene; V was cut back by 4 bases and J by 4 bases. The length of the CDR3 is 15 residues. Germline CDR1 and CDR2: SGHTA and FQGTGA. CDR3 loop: CASSWGQGKADTQYF. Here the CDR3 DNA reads TGTGCCAGCAGCTGGGGACAGGGTAAAGCAGATACGCAGTATTTT.

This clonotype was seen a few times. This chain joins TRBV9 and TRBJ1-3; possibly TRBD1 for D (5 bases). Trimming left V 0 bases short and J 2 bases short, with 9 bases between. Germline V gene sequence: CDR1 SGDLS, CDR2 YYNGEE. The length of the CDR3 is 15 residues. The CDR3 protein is CASSVEWGAGNTIYF. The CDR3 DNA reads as TGTGCCAGCAGCGTAGAGTGGGGGGCTGGAAACACCATATATTTT.

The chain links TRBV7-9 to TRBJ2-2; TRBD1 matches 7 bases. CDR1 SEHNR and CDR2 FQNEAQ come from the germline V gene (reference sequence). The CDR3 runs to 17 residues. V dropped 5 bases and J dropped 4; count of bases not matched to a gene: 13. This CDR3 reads CASSDPFQTGFTGELFF. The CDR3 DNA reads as TGTGCCAGCAGCGACCCCTTTCAGACAGGGTTCACCGGGGAGCTGTTTTTT.

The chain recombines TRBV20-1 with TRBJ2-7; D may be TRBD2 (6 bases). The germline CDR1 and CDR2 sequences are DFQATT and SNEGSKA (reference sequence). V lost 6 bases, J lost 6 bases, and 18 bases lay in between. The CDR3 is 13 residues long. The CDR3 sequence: CSARDSSFLEQYF. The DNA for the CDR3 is TGCAGTGCCCGGGACTCGTCATTCCTCGAGCAGTACTTC.

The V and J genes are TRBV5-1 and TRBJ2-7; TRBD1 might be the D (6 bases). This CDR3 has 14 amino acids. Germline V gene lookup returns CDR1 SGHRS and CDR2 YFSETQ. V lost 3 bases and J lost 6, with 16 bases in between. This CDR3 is CASSSGQGLTEQYF. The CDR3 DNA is TGCGCCAGCAGCTCGGGGCAGGGGCTGACCGAGCAGTACTTC.

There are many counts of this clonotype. The CDR3 reads CASSQSSTWGYNEQFF. The CDR3 DNA is TGTGCCAGCAGCCAATCGTCAACCTGGGGTTACAATGAGCAGTTCTTC. This chain links TRBV3-1 with TRBJ2-1; D is ambiguous. V was cut by 2 bases and J by 4 bases, with 15 bases left in between. This CDR3 has 16 amino acids. Germline V gives CDR1 LGHDT, CDR2 YNNKEL (reference sequence).

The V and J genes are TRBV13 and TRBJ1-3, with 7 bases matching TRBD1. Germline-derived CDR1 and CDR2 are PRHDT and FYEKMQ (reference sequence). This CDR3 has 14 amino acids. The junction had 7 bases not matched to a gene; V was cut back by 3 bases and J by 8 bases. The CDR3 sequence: CASSFDRVGHTIYF. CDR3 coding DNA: TGTGCCAGCAGCTTCGACAGGGTTGGGCACACCATATATTTT. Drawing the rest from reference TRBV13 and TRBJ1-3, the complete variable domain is AAGVIQSPRHLIKEKRETATLKCYPIPRHDTVYWYQQGPGQDPQFLISFYEKMQSDKGSIPDRFSAQQFSDYHSELNMSSLELGDSALYFCASSFDRVGHTIYFGEGSWLTVV.

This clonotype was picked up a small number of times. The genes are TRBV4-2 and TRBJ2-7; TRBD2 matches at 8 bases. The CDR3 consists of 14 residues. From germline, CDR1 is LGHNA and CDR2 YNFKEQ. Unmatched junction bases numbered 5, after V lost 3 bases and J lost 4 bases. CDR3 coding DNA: TGTGCCAGCAGCCATGAGCGGGAGAGTTACGAGCAGTACTTC. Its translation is CASSHERESYEQYF.

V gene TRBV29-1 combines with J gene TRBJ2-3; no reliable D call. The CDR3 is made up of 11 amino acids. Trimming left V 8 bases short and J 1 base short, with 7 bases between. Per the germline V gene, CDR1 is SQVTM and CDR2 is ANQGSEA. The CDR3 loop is CSFPRTDTQYF. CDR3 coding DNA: TGCAGCTTCCCTCGCACAGATACGCAGTATTTT.

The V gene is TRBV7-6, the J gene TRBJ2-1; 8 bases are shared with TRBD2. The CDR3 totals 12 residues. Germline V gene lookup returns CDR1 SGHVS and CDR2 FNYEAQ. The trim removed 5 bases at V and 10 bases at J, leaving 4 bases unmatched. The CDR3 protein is CASSATSGEQFF. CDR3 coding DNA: TGTGCCAGCAGCGCTACTAGCGGAGAGCAGTTCTTC.

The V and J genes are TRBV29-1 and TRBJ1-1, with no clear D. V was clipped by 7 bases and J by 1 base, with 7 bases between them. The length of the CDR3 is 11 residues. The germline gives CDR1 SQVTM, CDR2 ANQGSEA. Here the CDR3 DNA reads TGCAGCGGAGGGAAGAACACTGAAGCTTTCTTT. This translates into CSGGKNTEAFF.

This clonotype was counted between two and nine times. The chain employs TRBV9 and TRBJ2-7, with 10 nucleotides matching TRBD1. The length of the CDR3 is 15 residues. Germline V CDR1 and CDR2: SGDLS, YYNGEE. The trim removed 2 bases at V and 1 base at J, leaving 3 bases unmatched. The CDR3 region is CASSVGDRGSYEQYF. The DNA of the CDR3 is TGTGCCAGCAGCGTCGGGGACAGGGGTTCCTACGAGCAGTACTTC.